The rows below give T cell receptor beta chains drawn from one sample of a study of cytomegalovirus exposure and HLA in healthy donors. Some clones are missing from TCRdb's copy, which holds only in-frame ones; the method was immunoSEQ multiplex PCR. The table lists 35,000 to 45,000 clones. Material: PBMCs. The receptors were sampled from a male donor in good health and CMV-seronegative. CDR3s include the opening cysteine and the closing phenylalanine or tryptophan. Fields, in order: D gene, J gene, V gene, CDR3 protein, CDR3 DNA. A D gene is named only where the DNA matches it firmly.

>NA|TRBJ2-7|TRBV5-1
CASSAGTDYEQYF
TGCGCCAGCAGCGCGGGGACAGACTACGAGCAGTACTTC
>NA|TRBJ2-3|TRBV2
CASEQGGDTDTQYF
TGTGCCAGCGAACAGGGAGGGGACACAGATACGCAGTATTTT
>NA|TRBJ2-5|TRBV7-2
CASSLSISIETQYF
TGTGCCAGCAGCTTATCGATTAGCATCGAGACCCAGTACTTC
>TRBD1|TRBJ2-5|TRBV6-5
CASSQQGEGETQYF
TGTGCCAGCAGCCAGCAGGGGGAAGGAGAGACCCAGTACTTC
>NA|TRBJ1-6|TRBV28
CASSPGGSPRYNSPLHF
TGTGCCAGCAGCCCCGGGGGGAGCCCGAGATATAATTCACCCCTCCACTTT
>NA|TRBJ2-7|TRBV6-5
CASRGAYSSYEQYF
TGTGCCAGCAGAGGGGCCTATAGCTCCTACGAGCAGTACTTC
>NA|TRBJ2-1|TRBV7-2
CASSREAGAINEQFF
TGTGCCAGCAGCCGCGAGGCGGGGGCCATCAATGAGCAGTTCTTC
>TRBD2|TRBJ2-1|TRBV5-1
CASSFGGGAFNEQFF
TGCGCCAGCAGCTTTGGCGGGGGGGCATTCAATGAGCAGTTCTTC
>NA|TRBJ2-7|TRBV5-4
CASSSTPSEQYF
TGTGCCAGCAGCTCAACCCCCAGCGAGCAGTACTTC
>NA|TRBJ2-1|TRBV18
CASSPGGRGHNEQFF
TGTGCCAGCTCACCCGGGGGGCGGGGGCACAATGAGCAGTTCTTC